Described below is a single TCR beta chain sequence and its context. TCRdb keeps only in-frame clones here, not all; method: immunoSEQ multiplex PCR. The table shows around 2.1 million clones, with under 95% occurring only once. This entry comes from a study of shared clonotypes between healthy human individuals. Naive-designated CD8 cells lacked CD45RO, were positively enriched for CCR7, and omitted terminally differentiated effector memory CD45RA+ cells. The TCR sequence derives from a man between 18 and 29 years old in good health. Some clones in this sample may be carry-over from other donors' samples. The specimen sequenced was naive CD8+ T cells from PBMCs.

The CDR3 DNA reads as TGTGCCAGCAGCTTAGTGTCCCCCTCTGGGGCCAACGTCCTGACTTTC. It is translated as CASSLVSPSGANVLTF. V usage is TRBV7-2 and J usage is TRBJ2-6; D remains unclear. V lost 1 base, J lost 0 bases, and 7 bases lay in between. Germline V CDR1 and CDR2: SGHTA, FQGNSA. There are 16 residues in the CDR3.